Listed below are T cell receptor beta chains from one sample, sequenced in a study of T cell responses to AZD1222 COVID-19 vaccine. This table comes from immunoSEQ multiplex PCR, and its TCRdb copy is limited to in-frame clones, with some not included. The sample holds some 83,000 clones, more than 75% seen once. This specimen consisted of peripheral blood, obtained on day 0 of AZD1222 vaccination. These TCRs come from an adult in good health. Both conserved end residues are part of each CDR3. A D gene is named only where the DNA matches it firmly. Clone size, where shown, is once, few, many, or a class for clones that have expanded.

clone_size,j_call,v_call,d_call,cdr3_aa,cdr3_nt
.,TRBJ2-7,TRBV20-1,.,CSARLPHEQYF,TGCAGTGCTAGATTACCCCACGAGCAGTACTTC
.,TRBJ2-2,TRBV18,.,CASSPTGELFF,TGTGCCAGCTCACCAACCGGGGAGCTGTTTTTT
once,TRBJ1-3,TRBV9,TRBD1,CASSVQMPDRGLGGNTIYF,TGTGCCAGCAGCGTACAGATGCCGGACAGGGGATTAGGTGGAAACACCATATATTTT
.,TRBJ1-4,TRBV4-1,.,CASSPGRATRAKLFF,TGCGCCAGCAGCCCGGGGCGGGCGACGAGGGCGAAACTGTTTTTT
.,TRBJ2-3,TRBV10-2,.,CASRPGTAGADTQYF,TGCGCCAGCAGGCCCGGGACGGCGGGTGCAGATACGCAGTATTTT
.,TRBJ2-5,TRBV2,TRBD2,CASSGRTRETQYF,TGTGCCAGCAGCGGGAGGACGCGAGAGACCCAGTACTTC
.,TRBJ1-2,TRBV29-1,.,CSSFTVTDYGYTF,TGCAGCTCCTTTACGGTAACGGACTATGGCTACACCTTC
.,TRBJ1-5,TRBV7-8,.,CASSLTGVEGPQHF,TGTGCCAGCAGCCTAACAGGAGTTGAGGGGCCCCAGCATTTT
.,TRBJ2-2,TRBV19,.,CASATSPGELFF,TGTGCCAGCGCCACCTCCCCCGGGGAGCTGTTTTTT
.,TRBJ1-1,TRBV14,.,CASSQERTQAGAFF,TGTGCCAGCAGCCAAGAGAGGACGCAAGCCGGAGCTTTCTTT
.,TRBJ1-1,TRBV2,.,CASSEAPANTEAFF,TGTGCCAGCAGTGAAGCGCCAGCGAACACTGAAGCTTTCTTT
.,TRBJ2-7,TRBV9,.,CASSVGISYEQYF,TGTGCCAGCAGCGTAGGGATCTCCTACGAGCAGTACTTC
few,TRBJ1-3,TRBV7-9,.,CASSQLETGNTIYF,TGTGCCAGCAGCCAACTGGAGACTGGAAACACCATATATTTT
.,TRBJ1-4,TRBV6-5,.,CACPGLSEKLFF,TGTGCCTGCCCGGGGCTTAGTGAAAAACTGTTTTTT
.,TRBJ2-2,TRBV29-1,.,CSARQAGAGELFF,TGCAGCGCCAGACAGGCCGGGGCCGGGGAGCTGTTTTTT
.,TRBJ2-1,TRBV12-3/TRBV12-4,.,CASSPRSYNEQFF,TGTGCCAGCAGCCCCCGCTCCTACAATGAGCAGTTCTTC
once,TRBJ2-1,TRBV5-4,.,CASSFGGPDNEQFF,TGTGCCAGCAGCTTCGGGGGGCCGGACAATGAGCAGTTCTTC
.,TRBJ2-7,TRBV28,TRBD1,CASSSGTGAIYEQYF,TGTGCCAGCAGTTCCGGGACAGGGGCGATCTACGAGCAGTACTTC
.,TRBJ2-3,TRBV7-3,.,CASSLQLLDTQYF,TGTGCCAGCAGCTTACAGCTCCTAGATACGCAGTATTTT
medium-sized,TRBJ2-1,TRBV12-3/TRBV12-4,.,CASKDLLYNEQFF,TGTGCCAGCAAGGATTTACTTTACAATGAGCAGTTCTTC
.,TRBJ2-3,TRBV11-1,TRBD2,CASSPAGGAGVSTQYF,TGTGCCAGCAGCCCGGCGGGCGGGGCGGGAGTAAGCACGCAGTATTTT
.,TRBJ1-3,TRBV10-3,.,CAIRGGNTIYF,TGTGCCATAAGGGGTGGAAACACCATATATTTT
.,TRBJ1-5,TRBV30,.,CAWSPSSNQPQHF,TGTGCCTGGAGTCCATCGAGCAATCAGCCCCAGCATTTT
.,TRBJ1-3,TRBV7-2,TRBD1,CASSFRTGGAGGNTIYF,TGTGCCAGCAGCTTCCGGACAGGGGGCGCGGGTGGAAACACCATATATTTT
once,TRBJ2-1,TRBV7-9,.,CASSLVAGRDEQFF,TGTGCCAGCAGCTTAGTAGCAGGGAGAGATGAGCAGTTCTTC
once,TRBJ1-4,TRBV15,TRBD1,CATKPTGDEKLFF,TGTGCCACCAAACCGACAGGGGATGAAAAACTGTTTTTT
.,TRBJ1-1,TRBV2,TRBD1,CASSSDRATEAFF,TGTGCCAGCTCCTCCGACAGGGCCACTGAAGCTTTCTTT
.,TRBJ2-3,TRBV23-1,TRBD1,CASSPTGADTQYF,TGCGCCAGCAGTCCGACAGGGGCGGATACGCAGTATTTT
.,TRBJ2-1,TRBV5-4,TRBD2,CASSLTSGDYNEQFF,TGTGCCAGCAGCTTGACTAGCGGAGATTACAATGAGCAGTTCTTC
once,TRBJ1-5,TRBV28,.,CASSLVGQPQHF,TGTGCCAGCAGTTTGGTTGGACAGCCCCAGCATTTT
.,TRBJ1-1,TRBV7-3,.,CASSPTPRPTEAFF,TGTGCCAGCAGCCCTACCCCCAGACCAACTGAAGCTTTCTTT
.,TRBJ2-7,TRBV6-5,TRBD1,CASSPGTAYEQYF,TGTGCCAGCAGCCCCGGGACAGCTTACGAGCAGTACTTC
.,TRBJ2-7,TRBV2,.,CASSVTGGGYEQYF,TGTGCCAGCAGTGTCACAGGAGGGGGTTACGAGCAGTACTTC
.,TRBJ2-1,TRBV5-1,TRBD1,CASSNGQGAYNEQFF,TGCGCCAGCAGCAACGGACAGGGGGCTTACAATGAGCAGTTCTTC
.,TRBJ1-6,TRBV30,.,CAWNREGSSYNSPLHF,TGTGCCTGGAATAGGGAGGGCAGCTCCTATAATTCACCCCTCCACTTT
.,TRBJ1-3,TRBV4-3,.,CASSQDPFKNTIYF,TGCGCCAGCAGCCAAGATCCGTTCAAGAACACCATATATTTT
.,TRBJ2-2,TRBV12-5,TRBD1,CASGLVLTGGVKAGELFF,TGTGCTAGTGGTTTGGTTTTGACAGGGGGCGTAAAGGCCGGGGAGCTGTTTTTT